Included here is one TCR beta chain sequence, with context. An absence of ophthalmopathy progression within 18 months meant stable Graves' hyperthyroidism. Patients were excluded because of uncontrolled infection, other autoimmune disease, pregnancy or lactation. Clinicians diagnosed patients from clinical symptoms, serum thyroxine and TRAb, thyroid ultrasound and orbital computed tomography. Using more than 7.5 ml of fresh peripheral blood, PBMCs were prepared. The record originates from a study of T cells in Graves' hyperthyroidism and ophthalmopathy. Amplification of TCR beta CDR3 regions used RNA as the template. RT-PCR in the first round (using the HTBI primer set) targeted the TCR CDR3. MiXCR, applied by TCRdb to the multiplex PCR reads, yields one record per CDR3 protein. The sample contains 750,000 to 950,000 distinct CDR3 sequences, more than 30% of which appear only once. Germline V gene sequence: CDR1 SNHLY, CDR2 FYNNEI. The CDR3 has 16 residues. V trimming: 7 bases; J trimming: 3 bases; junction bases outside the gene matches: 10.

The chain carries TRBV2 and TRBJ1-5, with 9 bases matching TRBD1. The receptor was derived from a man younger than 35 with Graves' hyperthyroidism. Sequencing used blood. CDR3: CASNLLRDRDNQPQHF. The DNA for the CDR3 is TGTGCCAGCAACCTACTCCGGGACAGGGACAATCAGCCCCAGCATTTT.